The 30 T cell receptor beta chains below were found in one sample sequenced in a study of shared clonotypes between healthy human individuals. TCRdb's copy holds only in-frame clones and misses some; the assay was immunoSEQ multiplex PCR. Of roughly 490,000 clones in the sample, 70% to 80% were seen once. Sequenced material: PBMCs. Receptors originate from a woman between 40 and 55 years old in good health. Some clones in this sample may be carry-over from other donors' samples.

V is TRBV2 and J is TRBJ2-2; TRBD2 agrees at 11 bases. With V trimmed by 6 bases and J by 7 bases, 7 bases remained unmatched. Germline loops: CDR1 SNHLY, CDR2 FYNNEI. The CDR3 spans 15 residues. The CDR3 here is CASSRLAGLSGELFF. The CDR3 DNA reads as TGTGCCAGCAGCAGACTAGCGGGATTAAGCGGGGAGCTGTTTTTT.

This chain links TRBV7-9 with TRBJ2-3, with a tentative D call TRBD2 (6 bases). Trimming removed 6 bases from V and 0 bases from J, with 13 bases in between. CDR3 length: 15 amino acids. CDR1 SEHNR and CDR2 FQNEAQ come from the germline V gene (reference sequence). As DNA, the CDR3 is TGTGCCAGCAGTCGTAGCGGAGGAAGCACAGATACGCAGTATTTT. As protein: CASSRSGGSTDTQYF.

The chain is built from TRBV6-5 and TRBJ2-2; D remains ambiguous. V was cut by 7 bases and J by 7 bases, with 13 bases left in between. The germline V gene has CDR1 MNHEY and CDR2 SVGAGI. The length of the CDR3 is 13 residues. The CDR3 region has the DNA TGTGCCAGCACTCGCACAGTTGGCGGGGAGCTGTTTTTT. Translated, it gives CASTRTVGGELFF.

The V gene is TRBV6-1, the J gene TRBJ2-7; D is undetermined. Germline V lookup: CDR1 MNHNS, CDR2 SASEGT. V lost 4 bases and J lost 1, with 11 bases in between. The CDR3 has 14 residues. The CDR3 sequence is CASSVGMTSYEQYF. For the CDR3, the DNA is TGTGCCAGCAGTGTTGGCATGACATCCTACGAGCAGTACTTC.

The chain has TRBV5-5 and TRBJ2-1; D is unclear. Germline loops: CDR1 SGHKS, CDR2 YYEKEE (reference sequence). Trimming took 4 bases from V and 4 from J, leaving 9 bases between them. The CDR3 totals 13 residues. CDR3 in DNA: TGTGCCAGCAGCCGCCCCGGTTACAATGAGCAGTTCTTC. Translated, it gives CASSRPGYNEQFF.

This chain uses TRBV29-1 with TRBJ1-3, with D unresolved. Per germline, CDR1 SQVTM and CDR2 ANQGSEA. Deletions cut 4 bases from V and 1 base from J, with 5 bases between. The CDR3 has 12 residues. The CDR3 loop reads CSVGTSGNTIYF. CDR3 nucleotide sequence: TGCAGCGTTGGGACGTCTGGAAACACCATATATTTT.

J is TRBJ2-2 and V is TRBV27; a weak D match, TRBD2 (7 bases). This CDR3 has 18 amino acids. Germline V gene sequence: CDR1 MNHEY, CDR2 SMNVEV (reference sequence). V was shortened by 2 bases and J by 4 bases, with 20 bases between the two germline ends. The CDR3 bases are TGTGCCAGCAGTTTAGGGAAACAGGGAGGGACATTCACCGGGGAGCTGTTTTTT. This codes for CASSLGKQGGTFTGELFF.

This rearrangement joins TRBV28 to TRBJ1-1, with 11 bases identical to TRBD1. The CDR3 has 15 residues. Germline values: CDR1 MDHEN, CDR2 SYDVKM. Trimming took 3 bases from V and 3 from J; bases not matched to a gene: 3. CDR3 sequence reads: CASSFRTGGDTEAFF. CDR3 nucleotide sequence: TGTGCCAGCAGTTTCCGGACAGGGGGCGACACTGAAGCTTTCTTT. The full variable domain, with the rest looked up from reference TRBV28 and TRBJ1-1, is DVKVTQSSRYLVKRTGEKVFLECVQDMDHENMFWYRQDPGLGLRLIYFSYDVKMKEKGDIPEGYSVSREKKERFSLILESASTNQTSMYLCASSFRTGGDTEAFFGQGTRLTVV.

The chain carries TRBV7-9 and TRBJ2-3, with D possibly being TRBD1 or TRBD2 (5 bases each). CDR3 size: 15 residues. V was shortened by 5 bases and J by 4 bases, with 16 bases between the two germline ends. From germline, CDR1 is SEHNR and CDR2 FQNEAQ (reference sequence). CDR3 in DNA: TGTGCCAGCAGCCTGCCGGGGCCGCCGCCAGATACGCAGTATTTT. Its protein product is CASSLPGPPPDTQYF.

The V and J genes are TRBV15 and TRBJ1-5, with 11 bases fitting TRBD1. This CDR3 is built from 17 residues. V gave up 0 bases and J gave up 4 bases; unmatched junction bases: 5. Germline loops: CDR1 LNHNV, CDR2 YYDKDF (reference sequence). This CDR3 reads CATSRDRGQGGNQPQHF. The DNA of the CDR3 is TGTGCCACCAGCAGAGATCGGGGACAGGGGGGAAATCAGCCCCAGCATTTT.

The V gene is TRBV5-5, the J gene TRBJ2-5, with D tentatively TRBD2 (6 bases). Trimming took off 0 bases at V and 5 bases at J, with 11 bases between the two ends. This CDR3 comprises 14 residues. Germline CDR1 is SGHKS and CDR2 is YYEKEE (reference sequence). This CDR3 is CASSLEWRGETQYF. The CDR3 bases are TGTGCCAGCAGCTTGGAATGGCGGGGCGAGACCCAGTACTTC.

This clone was recorded once. The V and J genes are TRBV10-2 and TRBJ2-1; no reliable D call. Germline CDR1 is WSHSY and CDR2 is SAAADI. The CDR3 sequence is 15 residues long. The ends were cut back, 1 base at V and 0 bases at J, with 7 bases in the middle. The CDR3 nucleotides read TGCGCCAGCAGTGAGTTCCGACCCTCCTACAATGAGCAGTTCTTC. Its translation: CASSEFRPSYNEQFF.

In regard to this clone: A read error may explain this, as a much larger clone is one base away. The J gene is TRBJ2-7, the V gene TRBV7-8; 7 bases are a match to TRBD2. Germline V CDR1 and CDR2: SGHVS, FQNEAQ. Unmatched junction bases numbered 14, after V lost 8 bases and J lost 7 bases. This CDR3 comprises 14 residues. CDR3 in amino acids: CASCQRDSYVEQYF. The CDR3 region has the DNA TGTGCCAGCTGCCAGCGGGACTCGTATGTAGAGCAGTACTTC.

Of note for this clone: A much larger clone differs by one base, so this may be a read error. The same CDR3 is also encoded by other DNA sequences in this sample. V usage is TRBV7-9 and J usage is TRBJ2-5; D gene ambiguous. CDR1 is SEHNR, CDR2 FQNEAQ, per germline (reference sequence). V was clipped by 2 bases and J by 5 bases, with 3 bases between them. The CDR3 is 11 amino acids. CDR3: CASSLSETQYF. The CDR3 DNA follows: TGTGCCAGCAGCTTAAGTGAGACCCAGTACTTC.

This clone was detected only a few times. J is TRBJ1-1 and V is TRBV11-2; TRBD1 might be the D (6 bases). The CDR3 loop spans 17 amino acids. Trimming stripped 11 bases from V and 5 bases from J, with 30 bases between. Looked up from germline, CDR1 is SGHAT and CDR2 is FQNNGV. The CDR3 DNA reads as TGTGCCCTGTACTTAACGGGGGCCAGGACCCTGGGAACTGAAGCTTTCTTT. It yields the protein CALYLTGARTLGTEAFF.

The chain joins TRBV6-1 to TRBJ1-2; D remains unclear. V was cut by 2 bases and J by 6 bases, with 7 bases left in between. This CDR3 region has 12 residues. The germline V gene encodes CDR1 MNHNS and CDR2 SASEGT. The DNA for the CDR3 is TGTGCCAGCAGTGAAATAACAGATGGCTACACCTTC. It yields the protein CASSEITDGYTF.

The chain joins TRBV7-3 to TRBJ2-1, with 11 bases fitting TRBD2. The germline gives CDR1 SGHTA, CDR2 FQGTGA. V was pared by 5 bases and J by 0 bases, with 9 bases of the junction left unmatched. CDR3 size: 18 residues. CDR3 in DNA: TGTGCCAGCAGCCTGACTAGCGGGATCCTGGGCTCCTACAATGAGCAGTTCTTC. It codes for CASSLTSGILGSYNEQFF.

The CDR3 sequence: CSVGRSTDTQYF. The CDR3 coding sequence is TGCAGCGTTGGGCGCAGCACAGATACGCAGTATTTT. The V gene is TRBV29-1, the J gene TRBJ2-3, with unresolved D. The CDR3 loop spans 12 amino acids. CDR1 SQVTM and CDR2 ANQGSEA come from the germline V gene. V was pared by 4 bases and J by 0 bases, with 5 bases between.

This clone was seen only once. The chain is built from TRBV27 and TRBJ2-7; D may be TRBD1 or TRBD2 (5 bases each). V was trimmed by 4 bases and J by 5 bases, leaving 18 bases between them. Germline CDR1 and CDR2: MNHEY and SMNVEV (reference sequence). CDR3 length: 15 amino acids. The CDR3 nucleotides are TGTGCCAGCAGTTCCCCTGGCGTGAGGGGCAACGAGCAGTACTTC. Translated, it gives CASSSPGVRGNEQYF.

J is TRBJ2-7 and V is TRBV7-9, with no clear D. The CDR3 covers 13 residues. The V gene lost 6 bases and the J gene lost 2 bases, with 11 bases spanning the gap. CDR1 is SEHNR, CDR2 FQNEAQ, per germline (reference sequence). The CDR3 sequence: CASSPELPYEQYF. DNA of the CDR3: TGTGCCAGCAGTCCAGAACTCCCCTACGAGCAGTACTTC. Variable domain in full (rest from reference TRBV7-9 and TRBJ2-7): DTGVSQNPRHKITKRGQNVTFRCDPISEHNRLYWYRQTLGQGPEFLTYFQNEAQLEKSRLLSDRFSAERPKGSFSTLEIQRTEQGDSAMYLCASSPELPYEQYFGPGTRLTVT.

This chain joins TRBV7-8 and TRBJ2-1, with a weak D call TRBD2 (5 bases). Trimming took 5 bases from V and 9 from J, leaving 17 bases between them. The CDR3 has 14 residues. CDR1 SGHVS and CDR2 FQNEAQ come from the germline V gene. The CDR3 coding sequence is TGTGCCAGCAGCCACTTCCAGAGCGGTCTTGAGCAGTTCTTC. Translating gives CASSHFQSGLEQFF.

J is TRBJ2-1 and V is TRBV5-4; D perhaps matches TRBD2 (6 bases). V lost 5 bases and J lost 7, with 13 bases in between. The CDR3 totals 13 residues. Germline V gives CDR1 SGHNT, CDR2 YYREEE (reference sequence). DNA for the CDR3: TGTGCCAGCAGGGGGACTGGGAATAATGAGCAGTTCTTC. This gives the protein CASRGTGNNEQFF.

V gene TRBV7-9 combines with J gene TRBJ1-4; 8 bases are a match to TRBD1. J gave up 7 bases and V 4 bases, and 5 bases lay outside the gene matches. Germline V gene sequence: CDR1 SEHNR, CDR2 FQNEAQ (reference sequence). The CDR3 has 14 amino acids. This CDR3 reads CASSSGTGLEKLFF. CDR3 DNA sequence: TGTGCCAGCAGCTCCGGGACAGGTCTTGAAAAACTGTTTTTT.

The chain combines TRBV7-2 with TRBJ2-3; TRBD2 agrees at 7 bases. There are 14 residues in the CDR3. The V gene's germline CDR1 is SGHTA and CDR2 FQGNSA. V gave up 5 bases and J gave up 6 bases; unmatched junction bases: 8. The CDR3 DNA follows: TGTGCCAGCAGCCTACTAAGCGGGACGGATACGCAGTATTTT. Encoded protein: CASSLLSGTDTQYF. The full variable domain, its missing parts supplied by reference TRBV7-2 and TRBJ2-3, is GAGVSQSPSNKVTEKGKDVELRCDPISGHTALYWYRQSLGQGLEFLIYFQGNSAPDKSGLPSDRFSAERTGGSVSTLTIQRTQQEDSAVYLCASSLLSGTDTQYFGPGTRLTVL.

To note about this clone: The sample contains more than one DNA sequence encoding this CDR3. The CDR3 sequence is CASSTGGGDNQPQHF. In nucleotides, the CDR3 is TGTGCCAGTAGTACCGGGGGGGGTGACAATCAGCCCCAGCATTTT. The V gene is TRBV19, the J gene TRBJ1-5, with a possible D match to TRBD1 (5 bases). Between the trimmed V and J ends, which lost 4 bases and 3 bases, there was a span of 13 bases. CDR3 size: 15 residues. CDR1 LNHDA and CDR2 SQIVND come from the germline V gene (reference sequence).

This chain uses TRBV18 with TRBJ1-4; TRBD1 might be the D (5 bases). CDR3 length equals 11 residues. The V and J ends lost 3 bases and 12 bases respectively, with 8 bases between them. Germline V CDR1 and CDR2: KGHSH, LQKENI. CDR3 sequence reads: CASSPGTELFF. In DNA, the CDR3 is TGTGCCAGCTCACCTGGGACCGAACTGTTTTTT.

This chain connects TRBV28 to TRBJ2-1; 7 bases are a match to TRBD2. The CDR3 is 14 residues long. The V segment lost 7 bases and the J segment 0 bases; nucleotides outside the gene matches: 3. Germline CDR1 and CDR2: MDHEN and SYDVKM. CDR3 loop: CASNLAASYNEQFF. CDR3 DNA: TGTGCCAGCAACCTAGCGGCCTCCTACAATGAGCAGTTCTTC.

The chain carries TRBV30 and TRBJ2-5; 13 bases map to TRBD2. Germline values: CDR1 GTSNPN, CDR2 SVGIG (reference sequence). J gave up 4 bases and V 2 bases, and 1 base lay outside the gene matches. This CDR3 is built from 14 residues. CDR3 bases: TGTGCCTGGAGTCGACTAGCGGGAGGAGAGACCCAGTACTTC. Translation gives CAWSRLAGGETQYF. The variable domain in full, with the rest retrieved from reference TRBV30 and TRBJ2-5, is SQTIHQWPATLVQPVGSPLSLECTVEGTSNPNLYWYRQAAGRGLQLLFYSVGIGQISSEVPQNLSASRPQDRQFILSSKKLLLSDSGFYLCAWSRLAGGETQYFGPGTRLLVL.

The chain has TRBV25-1 and TRBJ2-2; the match to TRBD2 covers 7 bases. Trimming at V came to 1 base and at J to 1 base, leaving 3 bases not matched to a gene. Germline assignment: CDR1 MGHDK and CDR2 SYGVNS. This CDR3 is 16 amino acids long. CDR3 DNA: TGTGCCAGCAGTGAATGGGCTAGCGGGAACACCGGGGAGCTGTTTTTT. Amino acid sequence: CASSEWASGNTGELFF.

Notes on this clone: A much more abundant neighbour one base away suggests this may be a read error. The genes are TRBV28 and TRBJ2-1; D not resolved. Trimming removed 5 bases from V and 7 bases from J, with 3 bases in between. The CDR3 has 10 residues. Germline CDR1 reads MDHEN; CDR2 reads SYDVKM. The CDR3 nucleotides are TGTGCCAGCAGTGTTAATGAGCAGTTCTTC. Its protein product is CASSVNEQFF.